The text below deals with one T cell receptor beta chain. This clonotype was recorded a few times. There is no known antigen for this receptor. No qualities accompany the bases; no much larger clone lies one base away. The germline V gene provides CDR1 MNHNS and CDR2 SASEGT. Deletion took 1 base off V and 2 bases off J, with a span of 6 bases between the germline ends. Including the terminal cysteine and phenylalanine, the CDR3 comprises 13 residues. The read is trimmed to its CDR3 DNA, 39 bases read in frame from base 1. To prepare the library, multiplex PCR was applied. Instrument used: Illumina HiSeq 4000. iRepertoire HTBI primers and Arm-PCR amplification of CDR3 regions were used to construct TCR beta libraries. Gel purification was performed on PCR products prior to sequencing. Concerning the study's data processing: Across samples, around 58 TRBV and roughly 15 TRBJ segments were identified and used for gene usage analysis of CDR3 amino acid clonotypes. Filtered high-quality paired reads were merged into contigs using COPE and FqMerger. Contigs were aligned with BLAST to IMGT TRBV, TRBD and TRBJ reference genes, and CDR3 was defined per IMGT. Any clonotype with a frequency above 0.1% was classified as a highly expanded clone. Shannon entropy was used to measure repertoire diversity, and the Gini coefficient was used to measure V-J evenness. Public clonotypes were defined as clonotypes shared by more than one individual. TCRdb reprocessed the public reads (quality trimming at Q25 with fastp, clone calling with MiXCR) and kept in-frame beta chains. Each entry is one CDR3 protein sequence, shown with its most common DNA and genes. In this record, the V and J calls reflect TCRdb's handling and not the investigators' own analysis. The sample profile shows roughly 400,000 distinct CDR3 sequences; less than 25% of them were found once. Roughly 20% of the sample is taken by the ten largest.

According to the study, the label for this sample's time point signals: persistent/refractory GD, antithyroid drugs over 5 years with positive TRAb. For both TCR sequencing and RNA sequencing, RNA was extracted from PBMCs in TRIzol. The diagnosis of Graves' disease followed American Thyroid Association guidelines. The patients came from an endocrinology department in Xi'an, China. From each patient, 7.5 to 9.5 milliliters of peripheral blood was collected into an EDTA anticoagulant tube. PBMCs were isolated by Ficoll Paque Plus density gradient separation without further T cell sorting. An Agilent 2100 Bioanalyzer and agarose gel were used to check RNA quality, and a NanoDrop 2000 was used to measure RNA concentration. The data belong to a study of regulatory T cells in long-lasting Graves disease (dated by TCRdb to the early 2020s). Looking at the study overall: Persistent Graves' disease was defined as persistently positive TSH receptor autoantibodies together with antithyroid drug treatment for over 5 years. Persistent Graves' disease patients were compared with newly diagnosed Graves' disease patients by peripheral blood TCR sequencing and RNA sequencing. The study took place in China and was registered as a clinical trial. TCR sequencing covered approximately 13 persistent and 20 or so newly diagnosed Graves' disease patients, around 35 samples in total. Antithyroid drugs had been taken for approximately 9.7 years on average by persistent Graves' disease patients in the clinical cohort.

What the study reported, not specific to this receptor: A larger number of public clonotypes was shared among persistent patients (fewer than 3,000) than among newly diagnosed patients (approximately 1,000). Compared with newly diagnosed patients, patients with persistent Graves' disease had lower TCR Shannon entropy and fewer highly expanded clones, which suggests clonal expansion. The authors acknowledged the small sample size as a limitation that may reduce accuracy. Persistent disease showed preferential use of TRBV28, TRBJ1-2 and TRBJ2-5, whereas newly diagnosed disease favored TRBV20-1 and TRBJ2-1. Sequencing and analysis were restricted to the TCR beta chain. Because the primary lesion, thyroid tissue, could not be accessed, the study looked at peripheral blood alone.

Specimen: peripheral blood mononuclear cells (PBMCs), collected when the disease was refractory, from a patient treated with antithyroid drugs. The chain is made from TRBV6-1 and TRBJ2-7; the D gene remains uncertain. The TCR originated in a female donor with Graves disease. The CDR3 protein: CASSEDRAYEQYF. The nucleotides are TGTGCCAGCAGTGAAGACAGAGCCTACGAGCAGTACTTC.